This passage covers 11 T cell receptor beta chains from one sample sequenced in a study of cytomegalovirus exposure and HLA in healthy donors. The PCR employed 60 Vbeta primers together with 13 Jbeta primers. The repertoire was sequenced with immunoSEQ multiplex PCR; TCRdb's copy has only in-frame clones and lacks some. This sample carries 93,000 or so clones, 70% to 90% of them seen once, and the ten largest clones take around 5.6%. The material sequenced was PBMCs. The receptors were gathered from a woman aged 18-29 years in good health and CMV-seropositive.

J is TRBJ1-5 and V is TRBV30, with D perhaps TRBD1 (6 bases). The CDR3 runs to 12 residues. Looked up from germline, CDR1 is GTSNPN and CDR2 is SVGIG (reference sequence). The germline V and J ends were trimmed by 5 bases and 5 bases, with 10 bases remaining between them. DNA of the CDR3: TGTGCCTGGTCAGGGGCTGATCAGCCCCAGCATTTT. This gives the protein CAWSGADQPQHF.

This rearrangement joins TRBV5-1 to TRBJ2-5, with 7 bases identical to TRBD1. This CDR3 is built from 15 residues. V trimming: 4 bases; J trimming: 3 bases; junction bases outside the gene matches: 9. Per the germline V gene, CDR1 is SGHRS and CDR2 is YFSETQ. The CDR3 DNA is TGCGCCAGCAGCCAATGGACAGGTTGGAAAGAGACCCAGTACTTC. This gives the protein CASSQWTGWKETQYF.

This clone was seen only a few times. The chain combines TRBV6-5 with TRBJ2-7, with D unclear. This CDR3 is 14 amino acids long. Per germline, CDR1 MNHEY and CDR2 SVGAGI. V was shortened by 5 bases and J by 0 bases, with 11 bases between the two germline ends. The CDR3 DNA reads as TGTGCCAGCAGTGAGGCCCGCCTCTCCTACGAGCAGTACTTC. Its protein product is CASSEARLSYEQYF.

As to this clone: Additional DNA sequences in this sample encode the identical CDR3. The rearrangement uses TRBV14 and TRBJ2-2; the D gene is possibly TRBD2 (5 bases). The CDR3 consists of 15 residues. V was shortened by 4 bases and J by 4 bases, with 13 bases between the two germline ends. Germline V gene data show CDR1 as SGHDN and CDR2 as FVKESK. The CDR3 DNA is TGTGCCAGCAGCCTTCATAGTGGGAGCACCGGGGAGCTGTTTTTT. It encodes CASSLHSGSTGELFF.

V usage is TRBV2 and J usage is TRBJ1-1; D gene unclear. The CDR3 consists of 14 residues. In germline, CDR1 is SNHLY, CDR2 FYNNEI. V gave up 2 bases and J gave up 1 base, with 8 bases separating them. As DNA, the CDR3 is TGTGCCAGCAGTGAATCCCCAAAGAACACTGAAGCTTTCTTT. Its translation: CASSESPKNTEAFF. Supplemented by reference TRBV2 and TRBJ1-1, the full variable domain reads EPEVTQTPSHQVTQMGQEVILRCVPISNHLYFYWYRQILGQKVEFLVSFYNNEISEKSEIFDDQFSVERPDGSNFTLKIRSTKLEDSAMYFCASSESPKNTEAFFGQGTRLTVV.

CDR3 in amino acids: CASSFGDRNEQFF. CDR3 DNA sequence: TGTGCCAGCAGCTTTGGTGACAGGAATGAGCAGTTCTTC. This chain uses TRBV7-9 with TRBJ2-1; D might be TRBD1 (6 bases). V was clipped by 3 bases and J by 7 bases, with 10 bases between them. The V gene's germline CDR1 is SEHNR and CDR2 FQNEAQ (reference sequence). The CDR3 extends over 13 amino acids.

This CDR3 reads CASSLFEDSPQHF. The CDR3 DNA sequence: TGTGCCAGCAGCTTATTTGAGGATTCGCCCCAGCATTTT. This chain joins TRBV7-2 and TRBJ1-5; D is ambiguous. This CDR3 is built from 13 residues. Germline loops: CDR1 SGHTA, CDR2 FQGNSA. V was clipped by 2 bases and J by 9 bases, with 11 bases between them.

This clone has only a few counts. The rearrangement joins TRBV6-5 to TRBJ2-7; 7 bases are shared with TRBD1. J was trimmed by 4 bases and V by 8 bases; bases with no gene match: 5. Germline V gene data show CDR1 as MNHEY and CDR2 as SVGAGI. The CDR3 runs 12 residues. CDR3 nucleotides: TGTGCCAGCTTCGACAGGGTGTACGAGCAGTACTTC. Translating gives CASFDRVYEQYF.

V and J are TRBV10-2 and TRBJ2-1; 7 bases are shared with TRBD2. Germline V CDR1 and CDR2: WSHSY, SAAADI. The CDR3 sequence is 14 residues long. The ends lost 4 bases at V and 8 bases at J; junction bases unmatched: 8. The CDR3 is CASSVRGRRYEQFF. In DNA form, the CDR3 reads TGCGCCAGCAGTGTGCGCGGGAGACGGTATGAGCAGTTCTTC.

This chain joins TRBV2 and TRBJ2-3; TRBD2 matches 12 bases. The CDR3 covers 18 residues. V was pared by 2 bases and J by 0 bases, with 6 bases of the junction left unmatched. Germline-derived CDR1 and CDR2 are SNHLY and FYNNEI. This CDR3 is CASSEPGLAGASTDTQYF. For the CDR3, the DNA is TGTGCCAGCAGTGAACCGGGACTAGCGGGCGCTAGCACAGATACGCAGTATTTT.

This chain links TRBV15 with TRBJ1-2, with 11 bases identical to TRBD1. The CDR3 is 14 residues long. The V gene end was trimmed by 4 bases and the J gene end by 6 bases; junction bases not matched to a gene: 4. In germline, CDR1 is LNHNV, CDR2 YYDKDF (reference sequence). Here the CDR3 reads CATSKGQGANGYTF. Here the CDR3 DNA reads TGTGCCACCAGCAAAGGACAGGGGGCGAATGGCTACACCTTC.